This T cell receptor beta chain was captured in a study of PD-L1 blockade in urothelial cancer. Study overall: Male patients with bladder-origin urothelial cancer numbered about nine tenths of the roughly 29. Blood was subjected to analysis at 3 weeks (second dose) and 6 weeks following treatment start. Median blood clonality was around 0.074, with around 77,000 unique TCRs.

Stated time point: pretreatment peripheral blood. Pretreatment and on-treatment blood mononuclear cell samples were taken, totaling between 1 and 8 time points per patient. Data came from immunoSEQ multiplex PCR; TCRdb stores just in-frame clones and leaves some out. The sample yields approximately 47,000 clones, 82% seen once. Trimming removed 1 base from V and 2 bases from J; junction bases left unmatched: 1. The CDR3 has 14 amino acids. Germline assignment: CDR1 MGHRA and CDR2 YSYEKL. The sequenced sample was PBMCs, obtained around atezolizumab (anti-PD-L1) treatment. This receptor was identified in a man aged 50-59 years with urothelial cancer. V is TRBV4-1 and J is TRBJ2-7; 8 bases are a match to TRBD1. CDR3 in DNA: TGCGCCAGCAGCCAAGCAGGGGGCGCCTACGAGCAGTACTTC. Translation gives CASSQAGGAYEQYF.